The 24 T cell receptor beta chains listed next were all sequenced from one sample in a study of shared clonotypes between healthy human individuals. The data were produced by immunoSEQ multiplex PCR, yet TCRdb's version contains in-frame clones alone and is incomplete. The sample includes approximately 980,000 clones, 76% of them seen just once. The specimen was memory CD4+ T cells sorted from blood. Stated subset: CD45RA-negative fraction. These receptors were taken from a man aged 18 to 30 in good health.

The chain's CDR3 is CASSPTGTTYGYTF. The CDR3 coding sequence is TGTGCCAGCAGTCCAACCGGGACAACCTATGGCTACACCTTC. This chain connects TRBV6-1 to TRBJ1-2; D is possibly TRBD1 (6 bases). V lost 5 bases and J lost 4, with 14 bases in between. CDR3 length: 14 residues. Germline assignment: CDR1 MNHNS and CDR2 SASEGT.

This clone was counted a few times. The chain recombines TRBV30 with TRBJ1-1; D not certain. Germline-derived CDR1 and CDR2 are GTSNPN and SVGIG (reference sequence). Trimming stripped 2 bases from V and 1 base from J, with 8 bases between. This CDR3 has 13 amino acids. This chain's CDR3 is CAWSRRGNTEAFF. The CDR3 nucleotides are TGTGCCTGGAGTCGTCGGGGGAACACTGAAGCTTTCTTT.

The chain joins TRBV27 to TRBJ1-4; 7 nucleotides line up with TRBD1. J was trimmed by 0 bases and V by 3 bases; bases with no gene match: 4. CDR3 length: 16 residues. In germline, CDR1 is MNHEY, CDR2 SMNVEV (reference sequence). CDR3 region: CASSFAGGATNEKLFF. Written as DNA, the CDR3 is TGTGCCAGCAGTTTCGCAGGGGGGGCAACTAATGAAAAACTGTTTTTT.

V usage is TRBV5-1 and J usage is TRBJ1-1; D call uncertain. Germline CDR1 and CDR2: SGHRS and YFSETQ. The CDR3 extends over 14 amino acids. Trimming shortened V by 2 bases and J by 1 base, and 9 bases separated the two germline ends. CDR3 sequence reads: CASSFGRENTEAFF. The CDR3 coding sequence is TGCGCCAGCAGCTTCGGACGGGAGAACACTGAAGCTTTCTTT.

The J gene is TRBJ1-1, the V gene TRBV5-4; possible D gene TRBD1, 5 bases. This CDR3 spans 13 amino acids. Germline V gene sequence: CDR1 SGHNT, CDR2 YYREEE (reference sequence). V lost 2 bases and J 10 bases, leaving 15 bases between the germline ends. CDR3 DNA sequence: TGTGCCAGCAGCTTTGGGCCAGGGCGTATAGCTTTCTTT. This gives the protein CASSFGPGRIAFF.

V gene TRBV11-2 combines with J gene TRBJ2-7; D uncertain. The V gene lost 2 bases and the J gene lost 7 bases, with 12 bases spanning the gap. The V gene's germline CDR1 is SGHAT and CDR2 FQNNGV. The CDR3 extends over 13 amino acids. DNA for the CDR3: TGTGCCAGCAGCTTATGGGCCCAGGAGGAGCAGTACTTC. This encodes CASSLWAQEEQYF.

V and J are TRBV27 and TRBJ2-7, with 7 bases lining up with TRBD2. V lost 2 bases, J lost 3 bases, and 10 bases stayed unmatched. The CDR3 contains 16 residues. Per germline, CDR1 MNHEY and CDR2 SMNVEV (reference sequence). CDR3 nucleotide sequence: TGTGCCAGCAGTTTAATGGGCCGGGGAGGGGTCTACGAGCAGTACTTC. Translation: CASSLMGRGGVYEQYF.

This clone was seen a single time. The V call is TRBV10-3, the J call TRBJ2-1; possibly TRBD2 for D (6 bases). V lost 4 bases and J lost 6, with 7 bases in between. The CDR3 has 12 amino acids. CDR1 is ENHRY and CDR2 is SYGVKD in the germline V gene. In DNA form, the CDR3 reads TGTGCCATCAGTGGGGACTTCAATGAGCAGTTCTTC. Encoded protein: CAISGDFNEQFF.

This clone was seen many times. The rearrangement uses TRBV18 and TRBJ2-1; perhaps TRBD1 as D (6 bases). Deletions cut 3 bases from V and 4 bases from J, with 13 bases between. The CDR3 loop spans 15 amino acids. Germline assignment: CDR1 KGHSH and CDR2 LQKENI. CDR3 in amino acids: CASSPRDMRYNEQFF. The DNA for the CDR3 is TGTGCCAGCTCACCCCGGGACATGAGGTACAATGAGCAGTTCTTC.

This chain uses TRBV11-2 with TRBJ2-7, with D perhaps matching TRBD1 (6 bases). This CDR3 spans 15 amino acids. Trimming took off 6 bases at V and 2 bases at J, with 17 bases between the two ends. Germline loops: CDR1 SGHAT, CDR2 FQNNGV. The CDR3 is CASSRTTGSTYEQYF. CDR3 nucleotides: TGTGCCAGCAGTCGTACTACAGGGAGCACCTACGAGCAGTACTTC.

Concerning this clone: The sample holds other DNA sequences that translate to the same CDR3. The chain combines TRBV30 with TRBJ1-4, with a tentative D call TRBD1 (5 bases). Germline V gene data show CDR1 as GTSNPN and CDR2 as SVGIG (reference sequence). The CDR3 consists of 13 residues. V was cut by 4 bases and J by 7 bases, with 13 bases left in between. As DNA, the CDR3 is TGTGCCTGGACTGGGGGTCTCGGTGAAAAACTGTTTTTT. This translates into CAWTGGLGEKLFF.

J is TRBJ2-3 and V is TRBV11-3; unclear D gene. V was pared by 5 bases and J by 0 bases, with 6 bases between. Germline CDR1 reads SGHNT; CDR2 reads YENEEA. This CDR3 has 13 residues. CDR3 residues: CASSGFSTDTQYF. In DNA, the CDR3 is TGTGCCAGCAGCGGTTTTAGCACAGATACGCAGTATTTT.

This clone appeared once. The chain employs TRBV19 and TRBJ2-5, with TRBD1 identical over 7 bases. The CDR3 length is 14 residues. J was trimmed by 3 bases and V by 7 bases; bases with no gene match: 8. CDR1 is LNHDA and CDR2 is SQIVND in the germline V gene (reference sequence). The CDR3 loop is CASNPGTAKETQYF. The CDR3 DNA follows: TGTGCCAGTAATCCTGGGACAGCAAAAGAGACCCAGTACTTC.

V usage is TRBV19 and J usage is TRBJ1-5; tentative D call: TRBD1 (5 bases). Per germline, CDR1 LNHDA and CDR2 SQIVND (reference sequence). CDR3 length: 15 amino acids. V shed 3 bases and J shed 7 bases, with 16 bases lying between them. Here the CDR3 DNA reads TGTGCCAGTAGTATCAATGGGCAGGGCTGGCAGCCCCAGCATTTT. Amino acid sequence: CASSINGQGWQPQHF. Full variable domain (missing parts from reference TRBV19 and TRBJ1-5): DGGITQSPKYLFRKEGQNVTLSCEQNLNHDAMYWYRQDPGQGLRLIYYSQIVNDFQKGDIAEGYSVSREKKESFPLTVTSAQKNPTAFYLCASSINGQGWQPQHFGDGTRLSIL.

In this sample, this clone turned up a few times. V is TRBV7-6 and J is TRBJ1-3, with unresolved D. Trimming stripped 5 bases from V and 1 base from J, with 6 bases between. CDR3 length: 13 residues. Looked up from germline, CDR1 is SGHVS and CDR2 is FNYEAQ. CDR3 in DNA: TGTGCCAGCAGCATGCCTTCTGGAAACACCATATATTTT. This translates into CASSMPSGNTIYF.

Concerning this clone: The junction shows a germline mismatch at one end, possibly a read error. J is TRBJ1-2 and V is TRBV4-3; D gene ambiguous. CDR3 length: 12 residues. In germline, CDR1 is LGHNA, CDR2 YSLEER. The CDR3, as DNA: TGCGCCAGCAACCAAGGGAAGGCGGGCTACACCTTC. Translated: CASNQGKAGYTF.

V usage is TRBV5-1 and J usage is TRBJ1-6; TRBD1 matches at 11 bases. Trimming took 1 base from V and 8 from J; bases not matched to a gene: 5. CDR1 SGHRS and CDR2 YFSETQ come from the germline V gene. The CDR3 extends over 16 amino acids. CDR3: CASSLMGGQGDSPLHF. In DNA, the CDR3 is TGCGCCAGCAGCTTGATGGGGGGACAGGGGGATTCACCCCTCCACTTT.

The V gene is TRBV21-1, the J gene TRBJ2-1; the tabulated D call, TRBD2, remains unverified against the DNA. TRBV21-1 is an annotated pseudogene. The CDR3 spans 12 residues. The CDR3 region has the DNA TGTGCCAGCAGCCTAGTCCACAATGAGCAGTTCTTC. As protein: CASSLVHNEQFF.

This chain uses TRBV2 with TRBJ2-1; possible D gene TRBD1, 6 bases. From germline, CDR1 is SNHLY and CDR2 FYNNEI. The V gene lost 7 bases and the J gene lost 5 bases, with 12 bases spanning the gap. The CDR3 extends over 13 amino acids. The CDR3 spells CASKWDTNNEQFF. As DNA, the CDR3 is TGTGCCAGCAAATGGGACACCAACAATGAGCAGTTCTTC.

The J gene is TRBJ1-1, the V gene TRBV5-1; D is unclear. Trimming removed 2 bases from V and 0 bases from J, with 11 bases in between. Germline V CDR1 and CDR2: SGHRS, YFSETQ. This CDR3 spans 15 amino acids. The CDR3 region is CASSLGHGLNTEAFF. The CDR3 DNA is TGCGCCAGCAGCTTAGGGCACGGGTTGAACACTGAAGCTTTCTTT.

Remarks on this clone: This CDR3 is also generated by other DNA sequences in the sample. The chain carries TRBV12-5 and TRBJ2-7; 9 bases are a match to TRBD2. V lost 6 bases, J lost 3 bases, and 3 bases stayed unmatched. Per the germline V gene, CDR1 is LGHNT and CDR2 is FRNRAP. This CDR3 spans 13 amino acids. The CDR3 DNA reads TGTGCTAGTGGGCTTAGCGGGAGCTACGAGCAGTACTTC. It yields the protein CASGLSGSYEQYF.

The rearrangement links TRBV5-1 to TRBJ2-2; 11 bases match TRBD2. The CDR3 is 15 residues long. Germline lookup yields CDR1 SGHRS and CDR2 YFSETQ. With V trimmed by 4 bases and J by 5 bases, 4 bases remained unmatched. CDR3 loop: CASSRTSGSTGELFF. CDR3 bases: TGCGCCAGCAGCCGGACTAGCGGGTCGACCGGGGAGCTGTTTTTT.

CDR3 bases: TGTGCCAGCAGCTTAAGACAGGGGGCAGGCACCGGGGAGCTGTTTTTT. Translating it yields CASSLRQGAGTGELFF. The rearrangement links TRBV7-9 to TRBJ2-2, with TRBD1 matching 10 bases. The J segment lost 4 bases and the V segment lost 2 bases, leaving 4 bases of the junction unmatched. Germline CDR1 and CDR2: SEHNR and FQNEAQ (reference sequence). This CDR3 has 16 amino acids. The variable domain in full, with the rest retrieved from reference TRBV7-9 and TRBJ2-2, is DTGVSQNPRHKITKRGQNVTFRCDPISEHNRLYWYRQTLGQGPEFLTYFQNEAQLEKSRLLSDRFSAERPKGSFSTLEIQRTEQGDSAMYLCASSLRQGAGTGELFFGEGSRLTVL.

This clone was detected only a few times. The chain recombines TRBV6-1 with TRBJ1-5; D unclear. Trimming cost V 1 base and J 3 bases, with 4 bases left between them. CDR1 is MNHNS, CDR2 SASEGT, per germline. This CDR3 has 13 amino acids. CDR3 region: CASSEVANQPQHF. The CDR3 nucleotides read TGTGCCAGCAGTGAAGTAGCCAATCAGCCCCAGCATTTT.